The rows below give T cell receptor beta chains drawn from one sample of a study of blood T cells in healthy people across ages. TCRdb fed the 5' RACE reads into MiXCR, producing one record per CDR3 protein. The data contain 1.5 million to 2 million distinct CDR3 sequences, roughly 27% of them singletons. Sequencing was performed on blood. The receptors shown here come from a woman aged 25 to 39 in good health. The CDR3 runs from the conserved cysteine through the conserved F or W. D genes are given only for firm matches. Size is stated for part of the rows, as once, few or many counts, or as a class when the clone is expanded.

v_call: TRBV7-2; j_call: TRBJ2-7; d_call: -; clone_size: few; cdr3_aa: CASSLDLYRAYEQYF; cdr3_nt: TGTGCCAGCAGCTTAGACTTGTACAGGGCTTACGAGCAGTACTTC
v_call: TRBV29-1; j_call: TRBJ2-1; d_call: TRBD2; clone_size: many; cdr3_aa: CSAARLAGGFEQFF; cdr3_nt: TGCAGCGCCGCTCGTCTAGCGGGAGGGTTCGAGCAGTTCTTC
v_call: TRBV20-1; j_call: TRBJ2-3; d_call: TRBD2; clone_size: -; cdr3_aa: CSATTSALATDTQYF; cdr3_nt: TGCAGTGCCACGACTAGCGCCCTCGCCACAGATACGCAGTATTTT
v_call: TRBV7-8; j_call: TRBJ1-3; d_call: -; clone_size: once; cdr3_aa: CASSALNTIYF; cdr3_nt: TGTGCCAGCAGCGCTCTAAACACCATATATTTT
v_call: TRBV14; j_call: TRBJ1-6; d_call: -; clone_size: -; cdr3_aa: CVSSQGQGINSPLHF; cdr3_nt: TGTGTCAGCAGCCAAGGGCAGGGCATAAATTCACCCCTCCACTTT
v_call: TRBV7-2; j_call: TRBJ2-7; d_call: -; clone_size: many; cdr3_aa: CASSPGDFLQYF; cdr3_nt: TGTGCCAGCAGCCCCGGGGACTTCCTGCAGTACTTC
v_call: TRBV20-1; j_call: TRBJ2-1; d_call: -; clone_size: -; cdr3_aa: CSARDSQGSNEQFF; cdr3_nt: TGCAGTGCTAGAGACAGTCAGGGTAGCAATGAGCAGTTCTTC
v_call: TRBV7-3; j_call: TRBJ2-5; d_call: -; clone_size: -; cdr3_aa: CASSSRVKGETQYF; cdr3_nt: TGTGCCAGCAGCTCCAGGGTAAAGGGAGAGACCCAGTACTTC
v_call: TRBV20-1; j_call: TRBJ1-2; d_call: -; clone_size: few; cdr3_aa: CSARDPKDRGFYGYTF; cdr3_nt: TGCAGTGCTAGAGATCCGAAGGACCGCGGGTTCTATGGCTACACCTTC
v_call: TRBV5-1; j_call: TRBJ2-7; d_call: TRBD2; clone_size: few; cdr3_aa: CASSPRASGGISYEQYF; cdr3_nt: TGCGCCAGCAGCCCCCGAGCTAGCGGGGGGATTTCCTACGAGCAGTACTTC
v_call: TRBV3-1; j_call: TRBJ2-7; d_call: -; clone_size: once; cdr3_aa: CASSQREGGREQYF; cdr3_nt: TGTGCCAGCAGCCAAAGGGAAGGGGGGCGGGAGCAGTACTTC
v_call: TRBV19; j_call: TRBJ2-1; d_call: -; clone_size: -; cdr3_aa: CVSSPGDGNTPDEQFF; cdr3_nt: TGTGTCAGTAGCCCTGGGGACGGGAATACGCCTGATGAGCAGTTCTTC
v_call: TRBV28; j_call: TRBJ2-3; d_call: -; clone_size: -; cdr3_aa: CASSPLGVRATDTQYF; cdr3_nt: TGTGCCAGCAGTCCCCTCGGGGTGCGTGCCACAGATACGCAGTATTTT
v_call: TRBV15; j_call: TRBJ2-7; d_call: -; clone_size: -; cdr3_aa: CATSRDPWTESSYEQYF; cdr3_nt: TGTGCCACCAGCAGAGATCCATGGACAGAGAGCTCCTACGAGCAGTACTTC
v_call: TRBV20-1; j_call: TRBJ2-1; d_call: TRBD2; clone_size: -; cdr3_aa: CSTTGTSVSNEQFF; cdr3_nt: TGCAGTACGACCGGGACTAGCGTATCCAATGAGCAGTTCTTC
v_call: TRBV7-2; j_call: TRBJ2-1; d_call: TRBD2; clone_size: many; cdr3_aa: CASSSAGVMYNEQFF; cdr3_nt: TGTGCCAGCAGTTCCGCGGGGGTCATGTACAATGAGCAGTTCTTC
v_call: TRBV7-2; j_call: TRBJ2-3; d_call: -; clone_size: -; cdr3_aa: CASSSPRGITDTQYF; cdr3_nt: TGTGCCAGCAGCTCCCCGAGGGGGATCACAGATACGCAGTATTTT
v_call: TRBV5-5; j_call: TRBJ2-6; d_call: -; clone_size: few; cdr3_aa: CASSFLPDGANVLTF; cdr3_nt: TGTGCCAGCAGCTTCCTGCCGGACGGGGCCAACGTCCTGACTTTC
v_call: TRBV20-1; j_call: TRBJ2-1; d_call: TRBD2; clone_size: many; cdr3_aa: CSAARLAGGYNEQFF; cdr3_nt: TGCAGTGCTGCCAGACTAGCGGGGGGGTACAATGAGCAGTTCTTC
v_call: TRBV10-3; j_call: TRBJ2-7; d_call: -; clone_size: many; cdr3_aa: CASGVEYEQYF; cdr3_nt: TGTGCCTCCGGGGTAGAATACGAGCAGTACTTC
v_call: TRBV3-1; j_call: TRBJ2-5; d_call: TRBD1; clone_size: -; cdr3_aa: CASSQINWDRGETQYF; cdr3_nt: TGTGCCAGCAGCCAGATAAACTGGGACAGGGGGGAGACCCAGTACTTC
v_call: TRBV7-2; j_call: TRBJ2-7; d_call: -; clone_size: many; cdr3_aa: CASSPTTGIEQYF; cdr3_nt: TGTGCCAGCAGCCCGACGACAGGAATCGAGCAGTACTTC
v_call: TRBV3-1; j_call: TRBJ2-1; d_call: TRBD2; clone_size: many; cdr3_aa: CASSGRAYNEQFF; cdr3_nt: TGTGCCAGCAGCGGGAGGGCCTACAATGAGCAGTTCTTC
v_call: TRBV7-2; j_call: TRBJ2-1; d_call: TRBD2; clone_size: -; cdr3_aa: CASSRRISGGAVYNEQFF; cdr3_nt: TGTGCCAGCAGCCGCCGGATTAGCGGGGGGGCAGTCTACAATGAGCAGTTCTTC
v_call: TRBV9; j_call: TRBJ2-7; d_call: TRBD2; clone_size: many; cdr3_aa: CASSRGLVAYEQYF; cdr3_nt: TGTGCCAGCAGTCGGGGACTAGTGGCCTACGAGCAGTACTTC
v_call: TRBV20-1; j_call: TRBJ1-4; d_call: TRBD1; clone_size: -; cdr3_aa: CSARQGANEKLFF; cdr3_nt: TGCAGTGCTCGACAGGGGGCTAATGAAAAACTGTTTTTT
v_call: TRBV5-6; j_call: TRBJ2-3; d_call: TRBD2; clone_size: -; cdr3_aa: CASSSQAGRAGDTQYF; cdr3_nt: TGTGCCAGCAGTTCCCAAGCCGGGAGGGCTGGCGATACGCAGTATTTT
v_call: TRBV12-3/TRBV12-4; j_call: TRBJ2-4; d_call: -; clone_size: -; cdr3_aa: CASSFASGSVGLRNIRYF; cdr3_nt: -
v_call: TRBV10-2; j_call: TRBJ2-2; d_call: -; clone_size: few; cdr3_aa: CASTRADTGELFF; cdr3_nt: TGCGCCAGCACCAGGGCGGACACCGGGGAGCTGTTTTTT
v_call: TRBV6-5; j_call: TRBJ1-2; d_call: TRBD1; clone_size: many; cdr3_aa: CASSRDPGQGTGGYTF; cdr3_nt: TGTGCCAGCAGCCGCGACCCGGGACAGGGGACCGGTGGCTACACCTTC
v_call: TRBV7-2; j_call: TRBJ2-7; d_call: -; clone_size: few; cdr3_aa: CASSSWLGVGYEQYF; cdr3_nt: TGTGCCAGCAGCTCTTGGCTCGGGGTAGGCTACGAGCAGTACTTC
v_call: TRBV29-1; j_call: TRBJ2-7; d_call: -; clone_size: -; cdr3_aa: CSVEGEYSYEQYF; cdr3_nt: TGCAGCGTTGAAGGAGAGTACTCCTACGAGCAGTACTTC
v_call: TRBV4-3; j_call: TRBJ2-3; d_call: -; clone_size: many; cdr3_aa: CASSQSRADWWDTQYF; cdr3_nt: TGCGCCAGCAGCCAATCCAGGGCGGACTGGTGGGATACGCAGTATTTT
v_call: TRBV2; j_call: TRBJ2-1; d_call: TRBD2; clone_size: -; cdr3_aa: CASIGLAYDNEQFF; cdr3_nt: TGTGCCAGCATTGGACTAGCGTATGATAATGAGCAGTTCTTC
v_call: TRBV25-1; j_call: TRBJ1-1; d_call: TRBD1; clone_size: -; cdr3_aa: CASSGQGVSFTEAFF; cdr3_nt: TGTGCCAGCAGTGGACAGGGCGTCTCCTTCACTGAAGCTTTCTTT
v_call: TRBV14; j_call: TRBJ2-7; d_call: -; clone_size: -; cdr3_aa: CASSQARGQSSEQYF; cdr3_nt: TGTGCCAGCAGCCAAGCCCGGGGACAATCCTCCGAGCAGTACTTC
v_call: TRBV10-2; j_call: TRBJ2-1; d_call: TRBD2; clone_size: many; cdr3_aa: CASSLPGLANEQFF; cdr3_nt: TGCGCCAGCTCTCTCCCGGGACTAGCCAATGAGCAGTTCTTC
v_call: TRBV4-1; j_call: TRBJ2-5; d_call: -; clone_size: many; cdr3_aa: CASKSSRAQETQYF; cdr3_nt: TGCGCCAGCAAATCGTCCAGGGCCCAAGAGACCCAGTACTTC
v_call: TRBV5-1; j_call: TRBJ1-2; d_call: TRBD1; clone_size: few; cdr3_aa: CASSFRDRLNYGYTF; cdr3_nt: TGCGCCAGCAGCTTCCGGGACAGACTTAACTATGGCTACACCTTC
v_call: TRBV12-3/TRBV12-4; j_call: TRBJ1-4; d_call: TRBD1; clone_size: -; cdr3_aa: CASMPGQNNEKLFF; cdr3_nt: TGTGCCAGCATGCCGGGACAGAATAATGAAAAACTGTTTTTT
v_call: TRBV12-3/TRBV12-4; j_call: TRBJ2-5; d_call: -; clone_size: -; cdr3_aa: CASRNWGGETQYF; cdr3_nt: TGTGCCAGCAGAAACTGGGGAGGAGAGACCCAGTACTTC
v_call: TRBV5-1; j_call: TRBJ2-5; d_call: TRBD1; clone_size: -; cdr3_aa: CASSIGGSGKETQYF; cdr3_nt: TGCGCCAGCAGCATAGGGGGCTCGGGGAAGGAGACCCAGTACTTC
v_call: TRBV28; j_call: TRBJ2-4; d_call: -; clone_size: few; cdr3_aa: CASSPTSGNIQYF; cdr3_nt: TGTGCCAGCAGTCCAACCTCCGGAAACATTCAGTACTTC
v_call: TRBV12-3/TRBV12-4; j_call: TRBJ2-1; d_call: TRBD2; clone_size: -; cdr3_aa: CASSSRVYSGSHNEQFF; cdr3_nt: TGTGCCAGCAGTTCCCGGGTATATAGCGGGAGCCACAATGAGCAGTTCTTC
v_call: TRBV5-5; j_call: TRBJ2-1; d_call: -; clone_size: -; cdr3_aa: CASNEGYNEQFF; cdr3_nt: TGTGCCAGCAACGAGGGGTACAATGAGCAGTTCTTC
v_call: TRBV18; j_call: TRBJ1-5; d_call: -; clone_size: -; cdr3_aa: CASSPSSVSNQPQHF; cdr3_nt: TGTGCCAGCTCACCCTCCTCGGTTAGCAATCAGCCCCAGCATTTT
v_call: TRBV12-3/TRBV12-4; j_call: TRBJ2-1; d_call: TRBD2; clone_size: few; cdr3_aa: CASSQSGRAWSEQFF; cdr3_nt: TGTGCCAGCAGCCAGAGCGGGAGGGCCTGGAGTGAGCAGTTCTTC
v_call: TRBV20-1; j_call: TRBJ2-3; d_call: TRBD2; clone_size: -; cdr3_aa: CSARHPLTAGVTDTQYF; cdr3_nt: TGCAGTGCTAGACACCCCCTAACAGCGGGGGTTACAGATACGCAGTATTTT
v_call: TRBV14; j_call: TRBJ2-7; d_call: TRBD2; clone_size: once; cdr3_aa: CASSRRSGSFDEQYF; cdr3_nt: TGTGCCAGCAGCCGACGGAGCGGGAGTTTCGATGAGCAGTACTTC
v_call: TRBV9; j_call: TRBJ1-5; d_call: -; clone_size: few; cdr3_aa: CASSPEQGSQPQHF; cdr3_nt: TGTGCCAGCAGCCCCGAACAGGGTTCTCAGCCCCAGCATTTT
v_call: TRBV12-3/TRBV12-4; j_call: TRBJ2-1; d_call: TRBD2; clone_size: -; cdr3_aa: CASTPGLAGVHEQFF; cdr3_nt: TGTGCCAGCACCCCAGGACTAGCGGGAGTACATGAGCAGTTCTTC
v_call: TRBV28; j_call: TRBJ1-1; d_call: TRBD1; clone_size: -; cdr3_aa: CASSSRQGLTDTEAFF; cdr3_nt: TGTGCCAGCAGTTCTCGACAGGGACTGACGGACACTGAAGCTTTCTTT
v_call: TRBV18; j_call: TRBJ1-3; d_call: -; clone_size: -; cdr3_aa: CASSPGLSGNTIYF; cdr3_nt: TGTGCCAGCTCACCGGGCCTTTCTGGAAACACCATATATTTT
v_call: TRBV5-1; j_call: TRBJ1-1; d_call: -; clone_size: -; cdr3_aa: CASSLEGTPEAFF; cdr3_nt: TGCGCCAGCAGCTTGGAAGGGACACCTGAAGCTTTCTTT
v_call: TRBV6-5; j_call: TRBJ1-5; d_call: -; clone_size: few; cdr3_aa: CASSYSVEGYQQPQHF; cdr3_nt: TGTGCCAGCAGTTACTCAGTCGAGGGCTATCAACAGCCCCAGCATTTT
v_call: TRBV5-1; j_call: TRBJ2-2; d_call: -; clone_size: few; cdr3_aa: CASSFSPAGELFF; cdr3_nt: TGCGCCAGCAGCTTTTCCCCTGCCGGGGAGCTGTTTTTT
v_call: TRBV4-1; j_call: TRBJ2-5; d_call: -; clone_size: -; cdr3_aa: CASSQDGRVGFGETQYF; cdr3_nt: TGCGCCAGCAGCCAAGATGGGCGCGTTGGCTTCGGGGAGACCCAGTACTTC
v_call: TRBV5-1; j_call: TRBJ2-7; d_call: -; clone_size: -; cdr3_aa: CASSLAGWGSSYEQDF; cdr3_nt: TGCGCCAGCAGCTTGGCCGGATGGGGGAGCTCCTACGAGCAGGACTTC